This paragraph reports one TCR beta chain. The data are from a study of blood T cell repertoires in COVID-19. There are 14 residues in the CDR3. The V and J ends lost 2 bases and 5 bases, in that order; junction bases with no gene match: 5. Germline CDR1 and CDR2: KGHSH and LQKENI. As handled by the study authors: Reference gene primer amplification yielded estimated nucleated cell counts. The table came from immunoSEQ multiplex PCR; TCRdb's copy has only in-frame clones and leaves some out. Clone size and the V and J calls come from that table; the DNA yielded D and trimming. The sample carries tens of thousands of clones, just over 85% recorded once.

The clonotype comes from a man between 65 and 85 years old with active or convalescent COVID-19. The sample was peripheral blood. The chain recombines TRBV18 with TRBJ1-1; 7 positions match TRBD1. CDR3 protein: CASSPKEQGTEAFF. The CDR3, as DNA: TGTGCCAGCTCACCAAAGGAACAGGGGACTGAAGCTTTCTTT.